Shown below are 21 T cell receptor beta chains from a single sample sequenced in a study of CD8+CD57+ T cells in acquired aplastic anemia. TCR beta VDJ and CDR3 profiling used genomic DNA as template. TCRdb called the reads again in MiXCR, with one record for every CDR3 protein. Here the sample spans 180,000 or so distinct CDR3 sequences, about three fifths being singletons. The authors sequenced patients whose flow cytometry had shown CD8+CD57+ cell expansion. Sequenced: sorted CD4+, CD8+, or CD8+CD57+ T cells (not recorded which) from PBMCs. These receptors all stem from a human donor with aplastic anemia.

The chain uses TRBV7-8 and TRBJ1-1; tentative D call: TRBD1 (6 bases). The CDR3 is made up of 14 amino acids. Trimming removed 1 base from V and 5 bases from J, with 11 bases in between. The germline V gene has CDR1 SGHVS and CDR2 FQNEAQ. The CDR3, as DNA: TGTGCCAGCAGCTTAGAGGGGGGCGGGACTGAAGCTTTCTTT. Translated, it gives CASSLEGGGTEAFF.

This clonotype has just a few counts. The V gene is TRBV19, the J gene TRBJ2-7, with TRBD2 matching over 9 bases. Per germline, CDR1 LNHDA and CDR2 SQIVND (reference sequence). The junction had 5 bases not matched to a gene; V was cut back by 6 bases and J by 2 bases. This CDR3 comprises 14 residues. The CDR3 DNA is TGTGCCAGTAGCCTAGCGGGGAGAACCTACGAGCAGTACTTC. Translated, it gives CASSLAGRTYEQYF.

There are many counts of this clonotype. The V call is TRBV9, the J call TRBJ1-3; tentative D call: TRBD1 (6 bases). V lost 3 bases and J 0 bases, leaving 19 bases between the germline ends. Germline CDR1 and CDR2: SGDLS and YYNGEE. The CDR3 consists of 18 residues. CDR3 region: CASSGVGHLLNSGNTIYF. The CDR3 DNA reads as TGTGCCAGCAGCGGCGTGGGACATTTGCTTAACTCTGGAAACACCATATATTTT.

This clonotype was counted once. The rearrangement joins TRBV2 to TRBJ2-1; either TRBD1 or TRBD2 may supply D (5 bases each). V was pared by 8 bases and J by 3 bases, with 14 bases between. The germline V gene has CDR1 SNHLY and CDR2 FYNNEI. The CDR3 contains 14 residues. This chain's CDR3 is CASLSGRGYNEQFF. The DNA of the CDR3 is TGTGCCAGCCTATCGGGACGGGGCTACAATGAGCAGTTCTTC.

CDR3 coding DNA: TGCGCCAGCAGCGAAACCCTAATCTCTGGAAACACCATATATTTT. It specifies CASSETLISGNTIYF. The chain uses TRBV5-1 and TRBJ1-3, with D uncertain. There are 15 residues in the CDR3. Trimming pared 4 bases from V and 0 bases from J, leaving 11 bases between. Germline V gene sequence: CDR1 SGHRS, CDR2 YFSETQ.

The rearrangement uses TRBV24-1 and TRBJ2-3; 8 bases are a match to TRBD1. Germline CDR1 KGHDR, CDR2 SFDVKD. This CDR3 comprises 15 residues. Unmatched junction bases numbered 9, after V lost 9 bases and J lost 2 bases. The CDR3 spells CATQDRASPTDTQYF. CDR3 in DNA: TGTGCCACCCAGGACAGGGCATCTCCCACAGATACGCAGTATTTT.

This clonotype was seen once. V is TRBV19 and J is TRBJ2-7; unclear D gene. With 2 bases removed from V and 7 bases from J, the gap between germline ends came to 12 bases. Germline V gene data show CDR1 as LNHDA and CDR2 as SQIVND (reference sequence). This CDR3 spans 13 amino acids. The chain's CDR3 is CASSISLHEEQYF. The CDR3 nucleotides read TGTGCCAGTAGTATATCCCTTCACGAAGAGCAGTACTTC.

About this clonotype: Germline and junction disagree at one end, which may indicate a read error. The rearrangement uses TRBV19 and TRBJ1-1; perhaps TRBD1 as D (6 bases). This CDR3 spans 12 amino acids. The germline V gene has CDR1 LNHDA and CDR2 SQIVND (reference sequence). CDR3 bases: TGTGCCAGTAGCACAGGGAACACTGAAGCTTCCTTT. Its protein product is CASSTGNTEASF.

This clonotype was seen at least ten times. The V call is TRBV11-2, the J call TRBJ1-1, with D unclear. Deletions cut 1 base from V and 5 bases from J, with 5 bases between. Germline CDR1 reads SGHAT; CDR2 reads FQNNGV. The CDR3 runs 12 residues. CDR3 sequence: CASSLGPTEAFF. The CDR3 DNA follows: TGTGCCAGCAGCTTAGGACCGACTGAAGCTTTCTTT.

The sample holds many counts of this clonotype. J is TRBJ1-2 and V is TRBV11-2, with D possibly TRBD1 on 5 matching bases. Trimming shortened V by 3 bases and J by 4 bases, and 9 bases separated the two germline ends. Germline V gene data show CDR1 as SGHAT and CDR2 as FQNNGV. This CDR3 contains 13 residues. The CDR3 coding sequence is TGTGCCAGCAGCTTCACAGGTAGCTATGGCTACACCTTC. Protein product: CASSFTGSYGYTF. The entire variable domain, with the rest obtained from reference TRBV11-2 and TRBJ1-2, is as follows: EAGVAQSPRYKIIEKRQSVAFWCNPISGHATLYWYQQILGQGPKLLIQFQNNGVVDDSQLPKDRFSAERLKGVDSTLKIQPAKLEDSAVYLCASSFTGSYGYTFGSGTRLTVV.

In regard to this clonotype: One junction end disagrees with the germline gene, perhaps due to a read error. V and J are TRBV7-9 and TRBJ1-2; D possibly corresponds to TRBD1 (6 bases). This CDR3 is built from 13 residues. CDR1 is SEHNR, CDR2 FQNEAQ, per germline (reference sequence). The CDR3 bases are TGTGCTAGCAGCTTACTGGGGGCGCCTGGCTACACCTTC. Translated: CASSLLGAPGYTF.

This CDR3 is CASRRGTANSPLHF. Here the CDR3 DNA reads TGTGCCAGCAGGAGGGGGACAGCGAATTCACCCCTCCACTTT. The chain is built from TRBV11-2 and TRBJ1-6, with 7 nucleotides matching TRBD1. V gave up 6 bases and J gave up 7 bases; unmatched junction bases: 6. Germline V gene data show CDR1 as SGHAT and CDR2 as FQNNGV. The CDR3 is 14 amino acids.

Regarding this clonotype: One end of the junction is discordant with germline, which a read error may explain. V is TRBV13 and J is TRBJ2-1, with D maybe TRBD2 (5 bases). Germline V CDR1 and CDR2: PRHDT, FYEKMQ (reference sequence). The CDR3 is 14 residues long. The CDR3 loop is CASSARTGDNEQFF. The CDR3 coding sequence is TGCGCCAGCAGCGCCAGGACTGGAGACAATGAGCAGTTCTTC.

This clonotype was recorded only once. V usage is TRBV7-2 and J usage is TRBJ1-3; tentative D call: TRBD1 (6 bases). The V end was cut by 3 bases, the J end by 1 base, with 16 bases between. The germline V gene encodes CDR1 SGHTA and CDR2 FQGNSA. The CDR3 spans 17 residues. The chain's CDR3 is CASSLENLGASGNTIYF. The CDR3 DNA is TGTGCCAGCAGCTTGGAAAATCTGGGGGCTTCTGGAAACACCATATATTTT.

V gene TRBV20-1 combines with J gene TRBJ1-2; weak D call: TRBD1 (6 bases). The V end lost 5 bases, the J end lost 1 base, and 17 bases lay between the germline ends. The CDR3 length is 15 residues. In germline, CDR1 is DFQATT, CDR2 SNEGSKA (reference sequence). CDR3 DNA sequence: TGCAGTGCTTTAGGGGGGGGGTCTGTTAACTATGGCTACACCTTC. It translates to CSALGGGSVNYGYTF.

The chain carries TRBV29-1 and TRBJ1-2; 9 bases agree with TRBD1. The V and J ends lost 6 bases and 1 base, in that order; junction bases with no gene match: 6. Germline CDR1 is SQVTM and CDR2 is ANQGSEA. This CDR3 has 14 residues. CDR3 in amino acids: CSVDPGQGNYGYTF. CDR3 nucleotides: TGCAGCGTCGACCCGGGACAGGGTAACTATGGCTACACCTTC.

The chain has TRBV7-8 and TRBJ2-7; D is perhaps TRBD1 (6 bases). The ends were cut back, 1 base at V and 2 bases at J, with 12 bases in the middle. The germline V gene has CDR1 SGHVS and CDR2 FQNEAQ. The CDR3 has 15 amino acids. The DNA for the CDR3 is TGTGCCAGCAGCTTAGGCGGCAGGGGCCCCTACGAGCAGTACTTC. Its protein product is CASSLGGRGPYEQYF. The whole variable domain, filled in from reference TRBV7-8 and TRBJ2-7, reads GAGVSQSPRYKVAKRGQDVALRCDPISGHVSLFWYQQALGQGPEFLTYFQNEAQLDKSGLPSDRFFAERPEGSVSTLKIQRTQQEDSAVYLCASSLGGRGPYEQYFGPGTRLTVT.

This clonotype was seen repeatedly, ten times or more. Germline is not matched at one junction end, which may reflect a read error. The chain recombines TRBV7-9 with TRBJ2-1; D not certain. Germline values: CDR1 SEHNR, CDR2 FQNEAQ (reference sequence). This CDR3 has 12 amino acids. The CDR3 sequence is CASSFTGTEPFF. CDR3 in DNA: TGTGCCAGCAGCTTCACCGGCACAGAGCCGTTCTTC. Full variable domain (remainder filled in from reference TRBV7-9 and TRBJ2-1): DTGVSQNPRHKITKRGQNVTFRCDPISEHNRLYWYRQTLGQGPEFLTYFQNEAQLEKSRLLSDRFSAERPKGSFSTLEIQRTEQGDSAMYLCASSFTGTEPFFGPGTRLTVL.

The V and J genes are TRBV10-3 and TRBJ2-2; the D is unclear. Germline CDR1 is ENHRY and CDR2 is SYGVKD. This CDR3 comprises 15 residues. Trimming shortened V by 2 bases and J by 2 bases, and 9 bases separated the two germline ends. CDR3 sequence: CAISEPKANTGELFF. The CDR3, as DNA: TGTGCCATCAGTGAGCCCAAGGCTAACACCGGGGAGCTGTTTTTT.

The sample holds one count of this clonotype. This rearrangement joins TRBV19 to TRBJ2-3; D may be TRBD1 or TRBD2 (5 bases each). The germline V gene has CDR1 LNHDA and CDR2 SQIVND (reference sequence). Trimming took off 3 bases at V and 2 bases at J, with 12 bases between the two ends. The CDR3 has 15 residues. The CDR3 DNA follows: TGTGCCAGTAGTATGGGACGTAGAAACACAGATACGCAGTATTTT. It translates to CASSMGRRNTDTQYF.

The chain links TRBV29-1 to TRBJ1-1; D is ambiguous. Germline values: CDR1 SQVTM, CDR2 ANQGSEA. V was shortened by 5 bases and J by 5 bases, with 18 bases between the two germline ends. The CDR3 contains 14 residues. The CDR3 bases are TGCAGCGTTTCTGTGTCGGGGTTCAATACTGAAGCTTTCTTT. Amino acids: CSVSVSGFNTEAFF.